This T cell receptor beta chain was recovered during a study of T cell responses to AZD1222 COVID-19 vaccine. Study-level points and caveats: Regions 160-218 and 743-854 held dominance among vaccine-associated CD4 TCRs, which spanned spike. Reports indicate that nearly half of spike-specific TCRs are directed at unmutated variant regions. Baseline antibody screening turned up just a handful of seropositive AZD1222 recipients.

CDR3 length equals 12 residues. V lost 6 bases and J 5 bases, leaving 10 bases between the germline ends. Profiled with immunoSEQ multiplex PCR; TCRdb holds only in-frame clones, not every one. The sample contains 100,000 to 120,000 clones, 80% to 90% of which appear only once. A remark on this clone: The antigen remains unidentified.

The clonotype originates from an adult who received the AZD1222 COVID-19 vaccine. Sequenced here: peripheral blood, sampled 28 days after the second AZD1222 dose. The chain carries TRBV12-3 or TRBV12-4 and TRBJ1-2; maybe TRBD1 (6 bases). CDR3 in DNA: TGTGCCAGCAGCCAACAGGGTTATGGCTACACCTTC. It encodes CASSQQGYGYTF.